These 32 T cell receptor beta chains originate from one sample sequenced in a study of T cells after yellow fever vaccination. TCRdb re-called the 5' RACE reads through MiXCR, storing one row per CDR3 protein. This sample has 70,000 to 80,000 distinct CDR3 sequences, with around 7.8% found just once. The specimen comprised CD8+ T cells sorted from PBMCs, sampled 10 days after the first yellow fever vaccination. The receptor set was obtained from a man in his late teens or twenties who received the YFV17D yellow fever vaccine.

This clonotype was seen ten or more times. This chain connects TRBV12-3 or TRBV12-4 to TRBJ2-3; D is unclear. The V end was cut by 5 bases, the J end by 0 bases, with 9 bases between. The CDR3 runs 14 residues. The chain's CDR3 is CASSPWQSTDTQYF. The CDR3 coding sequence is TGTGCCAGCAGTCCCTGGCAGAGCACAGATACGCAGTATTTT.

This clonotype has ten or more counts. The CDR3 region has the DNA TGTGCCAGCAAGGACACGGGACAGGGTATTTTCCAGCCCCAGCATTTT. The encoded protein is CASKDTGQGIFQPQHF. The rearrangement uses TRBV27 and TRBJ1-5, with TRBD1 identical over 9 bases. From germline, CDR1 is MNHEY and CDR2 SMNVEV (reference sequence). V lost 7 bases to trimming and J lost 7 bases; unmatched junction nucleotides: 14. CDR3 length: 16 amino acids.

This clonotype was recorded a few times. CDR3: CASSTGVQGEKLFF. DNA for the CDR3: TGTGCCAGCAGCACCGGGGTGCAGGGTGAAAAACTGTTTTTT. The chain couples TRBV7-9 to TRBJ1-4; tentative D call: TRBD1 (5 bases). Trimming took off 5 bases at V and 7 bases at J, with 14 bases between the two ends. The CDR3 totals 14 residues. Germline V gene lookup returns CDR1 SEHNR and CDR2 FQNEAQ (reference sequence).

This clonotype was picked up many times. V gene TRBV9 combines with J gene TRBJ2-5; 15 bases map to TRBD2. The V gene's germline CDR1 is SGDLS and CDR2 YYNGEE. This CDR3 comprises 18 residues. J lost 0 bases, V lost 4 bases, and 7 bases had no gene match. The DNA of the CDR3 is TGTGCCAGCAGCTCTGGGACTAGCGGGGGGAACTACCAAGAGACCCAGTACTTC. As protein: CASSSGTSGGNYQETQYF.

To note about this clonotype: This clone may be a read error of a much larger clone one base away. The chain joins TRBV4-3 to TRBJ2-2; TRBD1 agrees at 8 bases. The V and J ends lost 2 bases and 4 bases, in that order; junction bases with no gene match: 6. CDR1 LGHNA and CDR2 YSLEER come from the germline V gene. CDR3 length: 16 amino acids. CDR3 coding DNA: TGCGCCAGCAGCCAAAGACCGACAGGGGTCACCGGGGAGCTGTTTTTT. Amino acid sequence: CASSQRPTGVTGELFF.

CDR3 in DNA: TGCGCCAGCAGCCGGACTAGTGGGGACAATGAGCAGTTCTTC. This codes for CASSRTSGDNEQFF. The chain has TRBV4-1 and TRBJ2-1; 7 nucleotides align to TRBD2. This CDR3 is built from 14 residues. The germline V gene encodes CDR1 MGHRA and CDR2 YSYEKL. V shed 4 bases and J 5 bases; nucleotides not matched to a gene: 5.

This clonotype was seen once. J is TRBJ2-3 and V is TRBV6-1, with 7 bases identical to TRBD2. The CDR3 runs to 15 residues. Trimming cost V 5 bases and J 1 base; bases outside gene matches: 6. Looked up from germline, CDR1 is MNHNS and CDR2 is SASEGT. Written as DNA, the CDR3 is TGTGCCAGCAGTACCTTTGCGGGGGGCACAGATACGCAGTATTTT. It is translated as CASSTFAGGTDTQYF.

This clonotype was counted many times. The gene calls are TRBV10-3 and TRBJ2-3, with 8 bases identical to TRBD2. The CDR3 is 17 amino acids. Unmatched junction bases numbered 15, after V lost 6 bases and J lost 4 bases. Germline V gene sequence: CDR1 ENHRY, CDR2 SYGVKD. The CDR3 DNA follows: TGTGCCATCAGGGGAGACCTAGCGGGCCTCGTTGCAGATACGCAGTATTTT. This codes for CAIRGDLAGLVADTQYF.

This clonotype has only a few counts. The rearrangement links TRBV4-3 to TRBJ1-2, with D possibly matching TRBD1 (6 bases). V was pared by 3 bases and J by 2 bases, with 13 bases between. The CDR3 covers 15 residues. Germline V gene lookup returns CDR1 LGHNA and CDR2 YSLEER. CDR3 in DNA: TGCGCCAGCAGCCATTTCAGGGGAAGCAACTATGGCTACACCTTC. Its protein is CASSHFRGSNYGYTF.

This clonotype appeared many times. The chain carries TRBV11-2 and TRBJ2-1, with unresolved D. The CDR3 has 15 residues. With 8 bases removed from V and 0 bases from J, the gap between germline ends came to 14 bases. Germline CDR1 and CDR2: SGHAT and FQNNGV. The CDR3 region is CASASDPSSYNEQFF. Written as DNA, the CDR3 is TGTGCCAGCGCCTCTGACCCGTCCTCCTACAATGAGCAGTTCTTC.

Only a few counts were recorded for this clonotype. V gene TRBV5-5 combines with J gene TRBJ1-5; unclear D gene. V dropped 4 bases and J dropped 0 bases, with 11 bases sitting between them. This CDR3 spans 15 amino acids. Germline V gene lookup returns CDR1 SGHKS and CDR2 YYEKEE (reference sequence). The CDR3 DNA sequence: TGTGCCAGCAGCACGGACGCCTATAGCAATCAGCCCCAGCATTTT. Protein sequence: CASSTDAYSNQPQHF.

This clonotype was observed many times. The chain uses TRBV15 and TRBJ2-5, with 7 bases fitting TRBD1. V dropped 2 bases and J dropped 4; count of bases not matched to a gene: 4. CDR3 length: 14 amino acids. Germline CDR1 and CDR2: LNHNV and YYDKDF (reference sequence). The CDR3 coding sequence is TGTGCCACCAGCAGAACCTCAGGGGGAGAGACCCAGTACTTC. Its protein is CATSRTSGGETQYF.

The table lists this clonotype with many counts. The chain joins TRBV3-1 to TRBJ1-2; no clear D gene. The ends were cut back, 4 bases at V and 4 bases at J, with 13 bases in the middle. Germline assignment: CDR1 LGHDT and CDR2 YNNKEL (reference sequence). This CDR3 spans 14 amino acids. The CDR3 region is CASSPGSIGYGYTF. As DNA, the CDR3 is TGTGCCAGCAGCCCCGGGTCCATAGGCTATGGCTACACCTTC.

Turning to this clonotype: This may arise from a read error, as a much more abundant clone is one base away. The chain links TRBV6-1 to TRBJ2-1; D call uncertain. The CDR3 sequence is 16 residues long. Trimming took off 7 bases at V and 0 bases at J, with 16 bases between the two ends. The V gene's germline CDR1 is MNHNS and CDR2 SASEGT. The CDR3 DNA reads TGTGCCAGCAATCCCTCTGGCGTACGCTCCTACAATGAGCAGTTCTTC. Translated, it gives CASNPSGVRSYNEQFF.

This clonotype was counted ten times or more. J is TRBJ2-4 and V is TRBV7-9, with D possibly matching TRBD1 (6 bases). V was trimmed by 5 bases and J by 2 bases, leaving 10 bases between them. Germline lookup yields CDR1 SEHNR and CDR2 FQNEAQ (reference sequence). The CDR3 consists of 14 residues. The CDR3: CASSPQGTKNIQYF. Written as DNA, the CDR3 is TGTGCCAGCAGCCCACAGGGCACCAAAAACATTCAGTACTTC.

This clonotype was counted ten times or more. The rearrangement joins TRBV7-2 to TRBJ1-2; the D is unclear. The germline V and J ends were trimmed by 8 bases and 0 bases, with 13 bases remaining between them. Germline CDR1 is SGHTA and CDR2 is FQGNSA. The CDR3 is 14 residues long. The CDR3 here is CASGADPSNYGYTF. In nucleotides, the CDR3 is TGTGCCAGCGGTGCGGATCCCTCTAACTATGGCTACACCTTC.

This clonotype was counted only a few times. The V and J genes are TRBV3-1 and TRBJ2-5; the D gene could be TRBD1 or TRBD2 (5 bases each). CDR3 length: 17 residues. Trimming pared 0 bases from V and 6 bases from J, leaving 20 bases between. Germline CDR1 LGHDT, CDR2 YNNKEL (reference sequence). CDR3 DNA sequence: TGTGCCAGCAGCCAAGATCAGGAAGGCCGGGGCGTAAAGACCCAGTACTTC. This translates into CASSQDQEGRGVKTQYF.

The sample holds many counts of this clonotype. This sequence joins TRBV7-9 and TRBJ1-1; no clear D. The germline V and J ends were trimmed by 3 bases and 11 bases, with 13 bases remaining between them. The CDR3 runs to 12 residues. In germline, CDR1 is SEHNR, CDR2 FQNEAQ (reference sequence). CDR3 bases: TGTGCCAGCAGCTTCCCCCTGAGTGCGGCTTTCTTT. Protein product: CASSFPLSAAFF. The full variable domain, its missing parts supplied by reference TRBV7-9 and TRBJ1-1, is DTGVSQNPRHKITKRGQNVTFRCDPISEHNRLYWYRQTLGQGPEFLTYFQNEAQLEKSRLLSDRFSAERPKGSFSTLEIQRTEQGDSAMYLCASSFPLSAAFFGQGTRLTVV.

This sequence joins TRBV6-5 and TRBJ2-2; D is ambiguous. With 0 bases removed from V and 1 base from J, the gap between germline ends came to 3 bases. CDR3 length: 14 residues. Germline-derived CDR1 and CDR2 are MNHEY and SVGAGI. CDR3 loop: CASSYSQNTGELFF. CDR3 nucleotides: TGTGCCAGCAGTTACTCGCAGAACACCGGGGAGCTGTTTTTT.

This clonotype came up many times. V is TRBV11-2 and J is TRBJ2-1, with D possibly being TRBD1 (6 bases). Trimming stripped 5 bases from V and 1 base from J, with 12 bases between. Germline CDR1 and CDR2: SGHAT and FQNNGV. CDR3 length: 15 residues. For the CDR3, the DNA is TGTGCCAGCAGCCTACAGGGTCAGTCCTACAATGAGCAGTTCTTC. Its translation: CASSLQGQSYNEQFF.

Ten or more counts support this clonotype. The genes are TRBV10-1 and TRBJ2-5, with a weak D call TRBD2 (7 bases). The CDR3 length is 14 residues. CDR1 is WNHNN, CDR2 SYGVQD, per germline (reference sequence). Trimming cost V 4 bases and J 5 bases, with 14 bases left between them. The chain's CDR3 is CASSARTAGETQYF. In DNA, the CDR3 is TGCGCCAGCAGTGCCCGGACAGCGGGGGAGACCCAGTACTTC.

This clonotype was counted many times. The genes are TRBV29-1 and TRBJ1-3; no clear D gene. CDR1 is SQVTM, CDR2 ANQGSEA, per germline. The CDR3 totals 13 residues. The CDR3: CPRGVDRGNTIYF. In DNA form, the CDR3 reads TGCCCCCGAGGTGTTGACCGGGGAAACACCATATATTTT. Full variable domain (remainder filled in from reference TRBV29-1 and TRBJ1-3): SAVISQKPSRDICQRGTSLTIQCQVDSQVTMMFWYRQQPGQSLTLIATANQGSEATYESGFVIDKFPISRPNLTFSTLTVSNMSPEDSSIYLCPRGVDRGNTIYFGEGSWLTVV.

This chain links TRBV30 with TRBJ2-7; 7 positions agree with TRBD2. Germline loops: CDR1 GTSNPN, CDR2 SVGIG (reference sequence). The CDR3 runs 13 residues. V gave up 2 bases and J gave up 4 bases; unmatched junction bases: 5. The CDR3 region has the DNA TGTGCCTGGAGTATGGCTAGCGGATACGAGCAGTACTTC. It translates to CAWSMASGYEQYF. The full variable domain, its missing parts supplied by reference TRBV30 and TRBJ2-7, is SQTIHQWPATLVQPVGSPLSLECTVEGTSNPNLYWYRQAAGRGLQLLFYSVGIGQISSEVPQNLSASRPQDRQFILSSKKLLLSDSGFYLCAWSMASGYEQYFGPGTRLTVT.

A few counts support this clonotype. The rearrangement uses TRBV7-2 and TRBJ2-7; D is undetermined. Looked up from germline, CDR1 is SGHTA and CDR2 is FQGNSA. Trimming cost V 2 bases and J 4 bases, with 6 bases left between them. The CDR3 has 12 amino acids. The CDR3 reads CASSLRMYEQYF. The CDR3 DNA follows: TGTGCCAGCAGCTTAAGGATGTACGAGCAGTACTTC.

The table lists this clonotype with many counts. The chain uses TRBV4-3 and TRBJ2-2; D gene uncertain. Germline CDR1 is LGHNA and CDR2 is YSLEER. Deletions cut 0 bases from V and 3 bases from J, with 11 bases between. The CDR3 is 16 amino acids. The CDR3 DNA sequence: TGCGCCAGCAGCCAAGATAGATTGGTGGACACCGGGGAGCTGTTTTTT. This gives the protein CASSQDRLVDTGELFF.

This clonotype turned up a few times. The chain joins TRBV19 to TRBJ1-5; 7 bases map to TRBD1. From germline, CDR1 is LNHDA and CDR2 SQIVND (reference sequence). This CDR3 contains 15 residues. Trimming cost V 5 bases and J 0 bases; bases outside gene matches: 4. CDR3 region: CASSWGQTSNQPQHF. The CDR3 DNA sequence: TGTGCCAGTAGTTGGGGACAGACTAGCAATCAGCCCCAGCATTTT.

This clonotype showed up many times. The chain combines TRBV20-1 with TRBJ1-1, with D possibly TRBD1 on 5 matching bases. The length of the CDR3 is 13 residues. Trimming cost V 3 bases and J 5 bases, with 13 bases left between them. Germline V gives CDR1 DFQATT, CDR2 SNEGSKA (reference sequence). Written as DNA, the CDR3 is TGCAGTGCTAGTGCAGGGAAAGGGACTGAAGCTTTCTTT. This codes for CSASAGKGTEAFF.

This clonotype was seen more than once but under ten times. The chain joins TRBV7-6 to TRBJ2-7; 8 nucleotides agree with TRBD1. The V and J ends lost 4 bases and 2 bases, in that order; junction bases with no gene match: 4. Germline-derived CDR1 and CDR2 are SGHVS and FNYEAQ. This CDR3 is built from 14 residues. In nucleotides, the CDR3 is TGTGCCAGCAGCTCCGGACAGGGAACCTACGAGCAGTACTTC. Its protein is CASSSGQGTYEQYF. The full variable domain, in which reference TRBV7-6 and TRBJ2-7 provide the parts outside the CDR3, is GAGVSQSPRYKVTKRGQDVALRCDPISGHVSLYWYRQALGQGPEFLTYFNYEAQQDKSGLPNDRFSAERPEGSISTLTIQRTEQRDSAMYRCASSSGQGTYEQYFGPGTRLTVT.

This clonotype came up many times. The chain combines TRBV6-1 with TRBJ1-1; D unresolved. CDR1 MNHNS and CDR2 SASEGT come from the germline V gene. CDR3 length: 14 residues. V lost 3 bases to trimming and J lost 0 bases, with 8 bases between them. DNA of the CDR3: TGTGCCAGCAGTGATCCCCCGCTGAACACTGAAGCTTTCTTT. Translation gives CASSDPPLNTEAFF.

This clonotype showed up many times. The chain has TRBV6-5 and TRBJ2-2; D not resolved. The germline V gene has CDR1 MNHEY and CDR2 SVGAGI. The CDR3 runs to 12 residues. V was clipped by 6 bases and J by 5 bases, with 7 bases between them. The CDR3 nucleotides are TGTGCCAGCAGCAGGTGGACCGGGGAGCTGTTTTTT. It yields the protein CASSRWTGELFF.

This clonotype was counted only a few times. The gene calls are TRBV7-9 and TRBJ2-1; 9 bases match TRBD1. Germline CDR1 SEHNR, CDR2 FQNEAQ (reference sequence). The CDR3 totals 16 residues. V was clipped by 3 bases and J by 1 base; unmatched bases: 4. In DNA, the CDR3 is TGTGCCAGCAGCTTCACCGGGACAGGGTCCTACAATGAGCAGTTCTTC. Translating it yields CASSFTGTGSYNEQFF.

This clonotype was seen only a few times. The chain carries TRBV5-1 and TRBJ1-2, with a tentative D call TRBD1 (5 bases). The germline gives CDR1 SGHRS, CDR2 YFSETQ. The V end lost 0 bases, the J end lost 6 bases, and 15 bases lay between the germline ends. The CDR3 contains 15 residues. CDR3 region: CASSLAAGYSDGYTF. CDR3 sequence (DNA): TGCGCCAGCAGCTTGGCTGCAGGGTACAGTGATGGCTACACCTTC. The complete variable domain, with remaining parts taken from reference TRBV5-1 and TRBJ1-2, reads KAGVTQTPRYLIKTRGQQVTLSCSPISGHRSVSWYQQTPGQGLQFLFEYFSETQRNKGNFPGRFSGRQFSNSRSEMNVSTLELGDSALYLCASSLAAGYSDGYTFGSGTRLTVV.